This TCR beta chain was recorded in a study of TIL therapy for anti-PD-1-resistant metastatic lung cancer. Germline trimming cut 6 bases from V and 4 bases from J; bases unmatched to any gene: 7. Germline lookup yields CDR1 MDHEN and CDR2 SYDVKM. This CDR3 has 14 amino acids. Time point in this sample: pre-treatment sample, taken before nivolumab and TIL therapy. Sequencing used immunoSEQ v3. Some clones are missing from TCRdb's copy, which holds only in-frame ones; the method was immunoSEQ multiplex PCR. The table has about 60,000 clones, more than 75% seen once. Sequencing used blood, obtained at baseline. The sequence was obtained from a person between 25 and 79 years old with non-small cell lung cancer. The chain carries TRBV28 and TRBJ2-3, with 7 bases that match TRBD1. CDR3 nucleotide sequence: TGTGCCAGCAGGACAGGGATACGGTCAGATACGCAGTATTTT. Translating gives CASRTGIRSDTQYF.